This T cell receptor (beta chain) was captured in a study of blood T cells in healthy people across ages. Study-wide results and caveats: Across the age range, TCR beta diversity per million T cells fell in a roughly linear way.

Through a sample-barcoded 5' primer and a J-beta primer mix, a second PCR was run for roughly 6 to 12 cycles. MiXCR, run by TCRdb on the 5' RACE reads, gives a single entry per CDR3 protein. The repertoire has some 800,000 distinct CDR3 sequences, about 42% of them found once; the top ten carry about a fifth. Comments on this clonotype: Its target is not known.

Per germline, CDR1 LGHNA and CDR2 YNFKEQ. The CDR3 is 17 amino acids. The junction had 10 bases not matched to a gene; V was cut back by 4 bases and J by 5 bases. The J gene is TRBJ2-5, the V gene TRBV4-2; 13 bases align to TRBD2. The source of this sequence is a man aged 55-75 years in good health. The sample consisted of blood. CDR3 sequence: CASSPWTSGSGGETQYF. CDR3 nucleotides: TGTGCCAGCAGCCCTTGGACTAGCGGGAGTGGTGGTGAGACCCAGTACTTC.